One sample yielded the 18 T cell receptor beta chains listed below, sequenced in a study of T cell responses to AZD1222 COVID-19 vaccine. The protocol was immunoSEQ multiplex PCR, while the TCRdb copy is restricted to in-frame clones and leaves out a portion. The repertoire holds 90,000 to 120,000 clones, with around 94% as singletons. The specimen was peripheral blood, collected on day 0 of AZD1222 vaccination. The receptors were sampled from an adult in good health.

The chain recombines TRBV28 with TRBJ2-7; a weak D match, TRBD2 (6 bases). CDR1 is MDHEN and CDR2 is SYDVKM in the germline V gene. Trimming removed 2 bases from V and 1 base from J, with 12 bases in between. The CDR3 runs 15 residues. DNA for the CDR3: TGTGCCAGCAGTTTAGTGCGGGACTCTTCCTACGAGCAGTACTTC. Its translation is CASSLVRDSSYEQYF.

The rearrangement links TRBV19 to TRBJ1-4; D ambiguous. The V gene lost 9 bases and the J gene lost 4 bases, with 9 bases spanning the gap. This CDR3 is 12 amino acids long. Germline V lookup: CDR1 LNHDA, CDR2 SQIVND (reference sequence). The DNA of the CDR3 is TGTGCCAGCCAAATACGTAATGAAAAACTGTTTTTT. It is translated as CASQIRNEKLFF. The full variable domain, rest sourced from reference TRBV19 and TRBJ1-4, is DGGITQSPKYLFRKEGQNVTLSCEQNLNHDAMYWYRQDPGQGLRLIYYSQIVNDFQKGDIAEGYSVSREKKESFPLTVTSAQKNPTAFYLCASQIRNEKLFFGSGTQLSVL.

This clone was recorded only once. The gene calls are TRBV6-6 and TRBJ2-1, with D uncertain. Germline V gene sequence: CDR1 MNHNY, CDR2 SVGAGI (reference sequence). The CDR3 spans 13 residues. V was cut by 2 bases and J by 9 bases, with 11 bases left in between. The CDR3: CASSYPPSTEQFF. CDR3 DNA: TGTGCCAGCAGTTACCCGCCCAGTACTGAGCAGTTCTTC.

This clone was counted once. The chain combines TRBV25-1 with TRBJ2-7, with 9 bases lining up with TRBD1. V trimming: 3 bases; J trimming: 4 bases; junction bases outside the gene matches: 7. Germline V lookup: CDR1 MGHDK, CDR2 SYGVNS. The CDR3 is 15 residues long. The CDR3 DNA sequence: TGTGCCAGCAGTGATACTCGGACAGGGGCGTACGAGCAGTACTTC. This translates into CASSDTRTGAYEQYF.

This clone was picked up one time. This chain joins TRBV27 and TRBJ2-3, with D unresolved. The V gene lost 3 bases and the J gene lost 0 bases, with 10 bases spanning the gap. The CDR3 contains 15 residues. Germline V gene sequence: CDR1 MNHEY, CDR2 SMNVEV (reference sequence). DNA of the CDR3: TGTGCCAGCAGTTTCGGCGGCACTAGCACAGATACGCAGTATTTT. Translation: CASSFGGTSTDTQYF.

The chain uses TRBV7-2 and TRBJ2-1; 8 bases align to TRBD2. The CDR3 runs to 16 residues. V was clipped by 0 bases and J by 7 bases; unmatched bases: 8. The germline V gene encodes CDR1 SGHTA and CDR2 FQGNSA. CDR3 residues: CASSLAYGRAVNEQFF. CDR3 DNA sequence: TGTGCCAGCAGCTTAGCGTACGGGAGGGCCGTGAATGAGCAGTTCTTC.

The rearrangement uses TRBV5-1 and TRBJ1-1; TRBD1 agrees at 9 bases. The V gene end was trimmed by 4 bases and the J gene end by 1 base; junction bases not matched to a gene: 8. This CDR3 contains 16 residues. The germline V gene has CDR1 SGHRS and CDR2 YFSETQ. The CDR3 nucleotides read TGCGCCAGCAGCCCCGACCCGGACAGGGGGAACACTGAAGCTTTCTTT. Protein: CASSPDPDRGNTEAFF. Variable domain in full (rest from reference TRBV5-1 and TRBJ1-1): KAGVTQTPRYLIKTRGQQVTLSCSPISGHRSVSWYQQTPGQGLQFLFEYFSETQRNKGNFPGRFSGRQFSNSRSEMNVSTLELGDSALYLCASSPDPDRGNTEAFFGQGTRLTVV.

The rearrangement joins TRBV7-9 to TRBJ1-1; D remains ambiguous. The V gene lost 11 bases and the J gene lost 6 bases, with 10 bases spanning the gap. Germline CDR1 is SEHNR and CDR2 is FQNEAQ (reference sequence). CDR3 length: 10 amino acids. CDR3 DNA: TGTGCCGTGGGCGCGTCTGAAGCTTTCTTT. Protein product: CAVGASEAFF. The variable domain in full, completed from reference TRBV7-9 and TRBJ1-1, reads DTGVSQNPRHKITKRGQNVTFRCDPISEHNRLYWYRQTLGQGPEFLTYFQNEAQLEKSRLLSDRFSAERPKGSFSTLEIQRTEQGDSAMYLCAVGASEAFFGQGTRLTVV.

Written as DNA, the CDR3 is TGTGCCAGCAGCCCAACGACAGGGAAGGGTTTCTGGGGCTACACCTTC. Its translation: CASSPTTGKGFWGYTF. The chain combines TRBV7-9 with TRBJ1-2, with 7 bases aligning to TRBD1. The germline gives CDR1 SEHNR, CDR2 FQNEAQ (reference sequence). The CDR3 length is 16 residues. V lost 5 bases to trimming and J lost 8 bases; unmatched junction nucleotides: 17. Complete variable domain (other parts from reference TRBV7-9 and TRBJ1-2): DTGVSQNPRHKITKRGQNVTFRCDPISEHNRLYWYRQTLGQGPEFLTYFQNEAQLEKSRLLSDRFSAERPKGSFSTLEIQRTEQGDSAMYLCASSPTTGKGFWGYTFGSGTRLTVV.

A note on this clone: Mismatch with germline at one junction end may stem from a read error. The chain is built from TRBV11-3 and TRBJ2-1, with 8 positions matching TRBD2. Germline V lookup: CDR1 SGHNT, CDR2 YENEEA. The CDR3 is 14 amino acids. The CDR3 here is CASCLDGGASEQFF. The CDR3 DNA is TGTGCCAGCTGCTTAGACGGGGGGGCCAGTGAGCAGTTCTTC.

In nucleotides, the CDR3 is TGTGCCAGCAGCCAAGGGACAGGGGGCCCCATCCCCCTCCACTTT. Translation: CASSQGTGGPIPLHF. J is TRBJ1-6 and V is TRBV3-1 (or the pseudogene TRBV3-2); 11 positions match TRBD1. This CDR3 has 15 amino acids. Germline V lookup: CDR1 LGHDT, CDR2 YNNKEL (reference sequence). J lost 13 bases, V lost 1 base, and 6 bases had no gene match.

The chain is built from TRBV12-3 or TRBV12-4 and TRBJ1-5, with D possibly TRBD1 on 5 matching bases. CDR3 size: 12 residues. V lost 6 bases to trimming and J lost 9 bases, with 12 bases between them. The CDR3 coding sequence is TGTGCCAGCAGATCCGTGGGGCGGCCCCAGCATTTT. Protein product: CASRSVGRPQHF.

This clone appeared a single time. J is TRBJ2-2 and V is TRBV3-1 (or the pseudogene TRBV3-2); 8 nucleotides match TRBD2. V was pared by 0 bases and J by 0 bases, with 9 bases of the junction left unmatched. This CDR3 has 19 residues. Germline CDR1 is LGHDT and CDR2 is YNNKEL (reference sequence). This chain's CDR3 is CASSQDRRSGVTNTGELFF. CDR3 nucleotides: TGTGCCAGCAGCCAAGATCGCCGTAGCGGGGTAACGAACACCGGGGAGCTGTTTTTT.

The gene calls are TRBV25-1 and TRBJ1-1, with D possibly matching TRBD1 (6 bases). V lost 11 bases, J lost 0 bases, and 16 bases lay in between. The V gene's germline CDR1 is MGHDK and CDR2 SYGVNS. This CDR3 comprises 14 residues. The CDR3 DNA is TGTGCCTCAAAGGTCGGGGGCATGAACACTGAAGCTTTCTTT. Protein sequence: CASKVGGMNTEAFF.

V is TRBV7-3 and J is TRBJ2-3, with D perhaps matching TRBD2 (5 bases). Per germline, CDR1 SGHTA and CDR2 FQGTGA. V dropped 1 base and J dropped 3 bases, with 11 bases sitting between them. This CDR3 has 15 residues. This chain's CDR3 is CASSLIVSGTDTQYF. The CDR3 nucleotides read TGTGCCAGCAGCTTAATCGTCTCGGGGACAGATACGCAGTATTTT.

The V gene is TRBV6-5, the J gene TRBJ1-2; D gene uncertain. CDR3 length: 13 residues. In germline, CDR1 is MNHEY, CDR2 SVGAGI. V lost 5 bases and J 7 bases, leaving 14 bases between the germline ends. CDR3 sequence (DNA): TGTGCCAGCAGTCCATTAGGATGGGGTGGCTACACCTTC. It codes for CASSPLGWGGYTF.

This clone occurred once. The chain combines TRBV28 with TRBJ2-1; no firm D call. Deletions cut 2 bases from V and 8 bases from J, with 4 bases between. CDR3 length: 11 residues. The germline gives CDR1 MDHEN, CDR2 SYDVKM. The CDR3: CASSLRDEQFF. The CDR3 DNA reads TGTGCCAGCAGTTTAAGGGATGAGCAGTTCTTC.

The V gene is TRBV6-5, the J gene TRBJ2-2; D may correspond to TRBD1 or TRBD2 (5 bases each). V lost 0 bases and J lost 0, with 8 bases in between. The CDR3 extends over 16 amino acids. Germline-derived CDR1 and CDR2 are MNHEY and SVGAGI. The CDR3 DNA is TGTGCCAGCAGTTACTCGACAGCGGCGAACACCGGGGAGCTGTTTTTT. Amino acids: CASSYSTAANTGELFF.